This T cell receptor (beta chain) was retrieved from a study of human T cells and chemical hapten exposure. Findings and caveats of the study: Patch test score showed a positive correlation with PT1 expanded TCR counts. Relative to controls, expanded TCRs formed significantly more large CDR3 similarity clusters. TCRs whose frequency exceeded 1 in 1000 remained the same following DPC sensitization.

This clonotype was counted at least ten times. Its antigen is not known. The CDR3 spans 13 residues. Trimming cost V 1 base and J 3 bases, with 5 bases left between them. Germline lookup yields CDR1 LNHDA and CDR2 SQIVND (reference sequence). Time point in this sample: pre-sensitization, week 0. Indicated treatment: therapeutic diphenylcyclopropenone sensitization with weekly scalp DPC. Total RNA was isolated from whole blood that had not been fractionated. TCRdb passed the RACE reads through MiXCR, listing each CDR3 protein once. The sample shows about 51,000 distinct CDR3 sequences, approximately 9.8% of them seen only once.

The TCR sequence derives from a woman in her thirties or forties with alopecia areata. Some clones in this sample may be carry-over from other donors' samples. The sequencing here drew on whole blood, taken in connection with sensitization to the hapten diphenylcyclopropenone (DPC). The chain couples TRBV19 to TRBJ2-3; D not resolved. CDR3 loop: CASSIGPTDTQYF. The DNA for the CDR3 is TGTGCCAGTAGTATAGGACCGACAGATACGCAGTATTTT.